This T cell receptor beta chain was documented in a study of T cell responses to AZD1222 COVID-19 vaccine. Study findings and constraints: Clonal diversity was possibly underestimated, and white British individuals and females predominated among donors. Nearly half of spike-specific TCRs reportedly target variant regions that are unmutated in the B.1.351 and B.1.1.7 variants.

Trimming stripped 7 bases from V and 10 bases from J, with 13 bases between. The CDR3 contains 11 residues. The germline V gene encodes CDR1 SGHAT and CDR2 FQNNGV. The sample holds a few counts of this clone. Its matching antigen is unknown. Only in-frame clones appear in the TCRdb table, and some are missing; sequencing was by immunoSEQ multiplex PCR. The sample shows 65,000 to 80,000 clones, 83% of them seen only once. The source of this sequence is an adult who received the AZD1222 COVID-19 vaccine. The V and J genes are TRBV11-2 and TRBJ1-1; D remains unclear. Sequencing was performed on peripheral blood, taken 28 days after the second AZD1222 dose. The CDR3 DNA is TGTGCCAGCACCTCCGCCGGTCTAGCTTTCTTT. It encodes CASTSAGLAFF.